Listed below are T cell receptor beta chains from one sample, sequenced in a study of shared clonotypes between healthy human individuals. TCRdb keeps only in-frame clones here, not all; method: immunoSEQ multiplex PCR. The repertoire includes some 350,000 clones, over 65% of them detected once, and about a tenth sits in the top ten. Sequences were obtained from memory CD4+ T cells sorted from blood. Receptor source: a man aged 30 to 39 in good health. The CDR3 runs from the conserved cysteine through the conserved F or W. The D gene is left open where the match is weak. Size is stated for part of the rows, as once, few or many counts, or as a class when the clone is expanded.

clone_size	d_call	v_call	j_call	cdr3_nt	cdr3_aa
-	TRBD1	TRBV19	TRBJ2-4	TGTGCCAGCAACAGGGGGATTTCGTCTGAAAACATTCAGTACTTC	CASNRGISSENIQYF
-	-	TRBV6-5	TRBJ2-3	TGTGCCAGCAGGGACAGTAGCACAGATACGCAGTATTTT	CASRDSSTDTQYF
few	-	TRBV7-8	TRBJ2-7	TGTGCCAGCAGTGGACGGATCTCCTACGAGCAGTACTTC	CASSGRISYEQYF
-	-	TRBV5-1	TRBJ1-1	TGCGCCAGCAGCTTGAGGGCAAACACTGAAGCTTTCTTT	CASSLRANTEAFF
-	-	TRBV7-2	TRBJ2-7	TGTGCCAGCAGCTTAGGTTTGGAACTATACGAGCAGTACTTC	CASSLGLELYEQYF
-	TRBD2	TRBV27	TRBJ2-1	TGTGCCAGCACCTCACTAGCGGGAGATCGGGCTGGACAGTTCTTC	CASTSLAGDRAGQFF
-	-	TRBV15	TRBJ1-4	TGTGCCACCAGCAGAGGAGTAGCAGGCAAAGAAAAACTGTTTTTT	CATSRGVAGKEKLFF
-	-	TRBV7-2	TRBJ1-3	TGTGCCAGCAGCTTAATGCCAAGGGGAAACACCATATATTTT	CASSLMPRGNTIYF
-	-	TRBV6-5	TRBJ2-6	TGTGCCAGCAGTTACGGGAGACTCTCTGGGGCCAACGTCCTGACTTTC	CASSYGRLSGANVLTF
-	TRBD2	TRBV10-3	TRBJ2-1	TGTGCCATCAGTGGGGACGGGGGCACAGCGGGAGCCTACAATGAGCAGTTCTTC	CAISGDGGTAGAYNEQFF
few	-	TRBV7-8	TRBJ2-3	TGTGCCAGCACATACGACAGCGGATCCACAGATACGCAGTATTTT	CASTYDSGSTDTQYF
few	TRBD1	TRBV2	TRBJ1-6	TGTGCCAGCAGTGAACTGGGACAGATAAATTCACCCCTCCACTTT	CASSELGQINSPLHF
-	-	TRBV7-9	TRBJ2-7	TGTGCCAGCAGCGGGATGGGGAGCTCCTACGAGCAGTACTTC	CASSGMGSSYEQYF
-	TRBD2	TRBV27	TRBJ2-3	TGTGCCAGCAGTTTACTGGGACTAGCGGGGTCGACGCAGTATTTT	CASSLLGLAGSTQYF
-	-	TRBV7-8	TRBJ2-2	TGTGCCAGCAGTAATATAGCGGACACCGGGGAGCTGTTTTTT	CASSNIADTGELFF
-	-	TRBV19	TRBJ2-7	TGTGCCAGTAGTGTCCTCTGGAAAGTAGGCTACGAGCAGTACTTC	CASSVLWKVGYEQYF
-	-	TRBV10-3	TRBJ1-4	TGTGCCATCAGTGAGTCGTCTTTATCCGGGACTTACCCCGAAAAACTGTTTTTT	CAISESSLSGTYPEKLFF
-	-	TRBV19	TRBJ2-2	TGTGCCAGTACCCCAATGAGGACAGTGAGGGACACCGGGGAGCTGTTTTTT	CASTPMRTVRDTGELFF
-	TRBD2	TRBV5-4	TRBJ2-2	TGTGCCAGCAGCTTGCCTACTAGCGGGAGAGTCCCCGGGGAGCTGTTTTTT	CASSLPTSGRVPGELFF
few	TRBD2	TRBV9	TRBJ2-5	TGTGCCAGCAGCGTCGATGGACTAGCGGGAATTAAAGAGACCCAGTACTTC	CASSVDGLAGIKETQYF
-	-	TRBV5-8	TRBJ2-1	TGTGCCAGCAGCTTGTGGGGGGTAGGGTACAATGAGCAGTTCTTC	CASSLWGVGYNEQFF
-	TRBD1	TRBV5-1	TRBJ1-1	TGCGCCAGCAGCTTTACAGGGGATGCCGACACTGAAGCTTTCTTT	CASSFTGDADTEAFF
-	TRBD1	TRBV29-1	TRBJ2-3	TGCAGCGTCGTACCGAGGATAGACAGGGCCCGACCCCAGGATACGCAGTATTTT	CSVVPRIDRARPQDTQYF
-	-	TRBV5-1	TRBJ1-3	TGCGCCAGCAGCTTGGAGGGTTCGGAAAACACCATATATTTT	CASSLEGSENTIYF
-	-	TRBV7-2	TRBJ2-1	TGTGCCAGCAGCTTTGTTGCGGTGAGTCGATCCTTCAACAATGAGCAGTTCTTC	CASSFVAVSRSFNNEQFF